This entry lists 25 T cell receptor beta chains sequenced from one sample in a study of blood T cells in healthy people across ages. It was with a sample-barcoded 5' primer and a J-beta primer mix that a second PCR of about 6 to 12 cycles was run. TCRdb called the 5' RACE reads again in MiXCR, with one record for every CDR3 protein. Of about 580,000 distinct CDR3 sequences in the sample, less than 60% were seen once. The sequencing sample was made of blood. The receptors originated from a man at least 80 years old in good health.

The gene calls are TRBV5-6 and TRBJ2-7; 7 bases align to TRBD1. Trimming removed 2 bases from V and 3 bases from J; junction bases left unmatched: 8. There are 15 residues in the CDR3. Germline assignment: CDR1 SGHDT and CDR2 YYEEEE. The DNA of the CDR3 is TGTGCCAGCAGCTTAGGCGGCAGGGGGTACTACGAGCAGTACTTC. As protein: CASSLGGRGYYEQYF.

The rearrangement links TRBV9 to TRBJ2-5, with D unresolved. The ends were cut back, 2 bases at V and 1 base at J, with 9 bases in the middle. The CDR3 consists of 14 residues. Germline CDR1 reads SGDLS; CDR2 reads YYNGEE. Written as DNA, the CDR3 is TGTGCCAGCAGCGTTCATTGGGGCCAAGAGACCCAGTACTTC. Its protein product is CASSVHWGQETQYF.

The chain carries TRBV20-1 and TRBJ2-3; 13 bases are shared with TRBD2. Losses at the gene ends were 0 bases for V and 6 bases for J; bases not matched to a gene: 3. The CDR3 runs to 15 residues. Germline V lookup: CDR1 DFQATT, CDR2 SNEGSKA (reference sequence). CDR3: CSARDTSGRGDTQYF. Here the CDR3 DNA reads TGCAGTGCTAGAGATACTAGCGGGAGGGGGGATACGCAGTATTTT.

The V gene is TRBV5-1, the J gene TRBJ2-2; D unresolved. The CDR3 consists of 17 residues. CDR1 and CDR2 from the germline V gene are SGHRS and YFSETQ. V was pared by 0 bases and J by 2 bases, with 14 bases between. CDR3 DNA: TGCGCCAGCAGCTTGGCCATAGCCAGAAGAAACACCGGGGAGCTGTTTTTT. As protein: CASSLAIARRNTGELFF. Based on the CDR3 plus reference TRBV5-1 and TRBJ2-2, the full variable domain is KAGVTQTPRYLIKTRGQQVTLSCSPISGHRSVSWYQQTPGQGLQFLFEYFSETQRNKGNFPGRFSGRQFSNSRSEMNVSTLELGDSALYLCASSLAIARRNTGELFFGEGSRLTVL.

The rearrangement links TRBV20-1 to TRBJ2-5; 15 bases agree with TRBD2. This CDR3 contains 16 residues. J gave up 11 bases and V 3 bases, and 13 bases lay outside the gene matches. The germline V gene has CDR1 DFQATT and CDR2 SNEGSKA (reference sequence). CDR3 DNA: TGCAGTGCTAGTGCGGGGACTAGCGGGAGGTTGGCTGAGCAGTACTTC. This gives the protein CSASAGTSGRLAEQYF.

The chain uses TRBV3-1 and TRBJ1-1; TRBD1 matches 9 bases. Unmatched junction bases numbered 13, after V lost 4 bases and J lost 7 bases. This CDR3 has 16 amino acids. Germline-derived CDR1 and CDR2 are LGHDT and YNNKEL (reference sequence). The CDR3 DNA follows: TGTGCCAGCAGCCGAAGAGCCGGGACAGGGACGAGTGAAGCTTTCTTT. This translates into CASSRRAGTGTSEAFF.

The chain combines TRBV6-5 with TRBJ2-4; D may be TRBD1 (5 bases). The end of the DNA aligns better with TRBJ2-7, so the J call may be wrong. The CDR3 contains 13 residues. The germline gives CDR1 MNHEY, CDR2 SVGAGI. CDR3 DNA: TGTGCCAGCCGCAGGGCGACCCACTACGAGCAGTACTTC. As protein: CASRRATHYEQYF.

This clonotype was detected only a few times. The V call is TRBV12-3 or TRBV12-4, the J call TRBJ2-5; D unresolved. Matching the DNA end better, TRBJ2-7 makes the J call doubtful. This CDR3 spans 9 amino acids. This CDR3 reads CASSYEQYF. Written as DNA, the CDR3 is TGTGCCAGCAGTTACGAGCAGTACTTC.

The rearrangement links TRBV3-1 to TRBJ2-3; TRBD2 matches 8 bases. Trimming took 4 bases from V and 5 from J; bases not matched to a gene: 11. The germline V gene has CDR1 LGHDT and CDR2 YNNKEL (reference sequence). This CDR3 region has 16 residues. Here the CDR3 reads CASSPGVAGSGDTQYF. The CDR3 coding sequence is TGTGCCAGCAGCCCTGGGGTAGCGGGGAGCGGAGATACGCAGTATTTT.

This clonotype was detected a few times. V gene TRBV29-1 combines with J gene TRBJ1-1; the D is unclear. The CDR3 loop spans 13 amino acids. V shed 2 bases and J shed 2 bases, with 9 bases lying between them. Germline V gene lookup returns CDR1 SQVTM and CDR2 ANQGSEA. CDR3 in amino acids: CSVESPLNTEAFF. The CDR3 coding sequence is TGCAGCGTTGAAAGCCCCCTAAACACTGAAGCTTTCTTT.

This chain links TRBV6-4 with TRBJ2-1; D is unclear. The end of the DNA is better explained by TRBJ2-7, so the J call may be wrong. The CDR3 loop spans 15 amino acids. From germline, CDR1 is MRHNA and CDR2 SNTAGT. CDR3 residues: CASSVELSSYNEQYF. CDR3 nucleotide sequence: TGTGCCAGCAGTGTAGAGCTTAGCTCCTACAATGAGCAGTACTTC.

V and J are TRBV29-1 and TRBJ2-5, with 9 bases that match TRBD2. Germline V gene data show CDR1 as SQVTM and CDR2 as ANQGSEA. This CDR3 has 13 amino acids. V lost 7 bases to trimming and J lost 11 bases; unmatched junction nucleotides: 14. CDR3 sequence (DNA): TGCAGCGCCTTAGCGGGAGCGGTTGATGAGCAGTACTTC. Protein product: CSALAGAVDEQYF. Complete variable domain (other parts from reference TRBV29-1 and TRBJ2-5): SAVISQKPSRDICQRGTSLTIQCQVDSQVTMMFWYRQQPGQSLTLIATANQGSEATYESGFVIDKFPISRPNLTFSTLTVSNMSPEDSSIYLCSALAGAVDEQYFGPGTRLLVL.

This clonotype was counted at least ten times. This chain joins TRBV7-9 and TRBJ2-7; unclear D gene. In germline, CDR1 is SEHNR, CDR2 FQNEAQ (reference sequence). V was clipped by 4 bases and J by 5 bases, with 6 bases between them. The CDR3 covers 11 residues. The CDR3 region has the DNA TGTGCCAGCAGCTCTTACCACGAGCAGTACTTC. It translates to CASSSYHEQYF.

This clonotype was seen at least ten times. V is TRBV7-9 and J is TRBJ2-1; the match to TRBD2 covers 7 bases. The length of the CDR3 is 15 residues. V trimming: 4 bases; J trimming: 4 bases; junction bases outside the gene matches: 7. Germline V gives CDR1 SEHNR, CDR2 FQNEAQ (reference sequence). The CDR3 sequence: CASSSLVAGYNEQFF. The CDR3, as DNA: TGTGCCAGCAGCTCCCTAGTAGCGGGTTACAATGAGCAGTTCTTC.

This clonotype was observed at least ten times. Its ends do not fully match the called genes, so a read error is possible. The CDR3 region is CASSYSGPEQFF. The DNA of the CDR3 is TGTGCCAGCAGCTACTCGGGGCCCGAGCAGTTCTTC. The chain links TRBV6-6 to TRBJ2-1; D assignment may be TRBD1 or TRBD2 (5 bases each). CDR1 is MNHNY, CDR2 SVGAGI, per germline (reference sequence). CDR3 length equals 12 residues.

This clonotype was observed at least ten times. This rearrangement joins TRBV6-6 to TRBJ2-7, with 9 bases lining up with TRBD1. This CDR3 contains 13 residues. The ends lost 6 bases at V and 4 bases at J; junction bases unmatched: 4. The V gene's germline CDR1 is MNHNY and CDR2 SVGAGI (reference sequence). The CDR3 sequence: CASSIGTGYEQYF. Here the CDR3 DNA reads TGTGCCAGCAGCATAGGGACAGGGTACGAGCAGTACTTC.

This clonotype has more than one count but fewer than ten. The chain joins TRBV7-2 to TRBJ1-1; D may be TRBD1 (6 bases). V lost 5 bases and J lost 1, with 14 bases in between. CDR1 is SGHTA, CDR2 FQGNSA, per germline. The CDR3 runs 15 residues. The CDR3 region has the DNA TGTGCCAGCAGCGTGGAGGGGGACTCGAACACTGAAGCTTTCTTT. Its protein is CASSVEGDSNTEAFF.

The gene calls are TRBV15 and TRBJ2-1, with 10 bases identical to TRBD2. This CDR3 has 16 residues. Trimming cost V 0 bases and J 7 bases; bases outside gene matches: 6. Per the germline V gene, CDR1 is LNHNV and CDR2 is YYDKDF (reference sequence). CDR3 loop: CATSRESASGRNEQFF. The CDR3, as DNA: TGTGCCACCAGCAGAGAGTCGGCTAGCGGGAGAAATGAGCAGTTCTTC.

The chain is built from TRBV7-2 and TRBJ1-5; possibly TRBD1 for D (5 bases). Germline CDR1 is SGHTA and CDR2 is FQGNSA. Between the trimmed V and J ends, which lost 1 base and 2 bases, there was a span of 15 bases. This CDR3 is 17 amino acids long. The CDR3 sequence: CASSLDPQGWGNQPQHF. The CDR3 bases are TGTGCCAGCAGCTTAGATCCCCAGGGATGGGGCAATCAGCCCCAGCATTTT.

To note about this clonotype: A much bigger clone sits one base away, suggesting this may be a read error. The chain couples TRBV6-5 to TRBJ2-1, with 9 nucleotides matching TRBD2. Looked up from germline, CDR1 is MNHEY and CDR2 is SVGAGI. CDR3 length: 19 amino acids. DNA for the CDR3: TGTGCCAGCAGTTACTCGGGCAGCGGGAGGTCGAGCTCCTGCAATGAGCAGTTCTTC. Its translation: CASSYSGSGRSSSCNEQFF.

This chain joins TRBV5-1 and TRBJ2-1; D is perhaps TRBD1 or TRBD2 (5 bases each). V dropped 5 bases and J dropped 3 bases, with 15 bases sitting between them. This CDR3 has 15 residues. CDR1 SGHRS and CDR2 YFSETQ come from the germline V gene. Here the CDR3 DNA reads TGCGCCAGCAGTTGGACCGGGACGCTCTACAATGAGCAGTTCTTC. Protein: CASSWTGTLYNEQFF.

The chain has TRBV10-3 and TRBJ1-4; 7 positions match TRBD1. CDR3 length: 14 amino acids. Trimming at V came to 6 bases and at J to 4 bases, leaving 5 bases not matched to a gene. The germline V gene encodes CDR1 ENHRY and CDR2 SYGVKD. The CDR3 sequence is CAISAGTVNEKLFF. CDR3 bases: TGTGCCATCAGCGCCGGGACAGTTAATGAAAAACTGTTTTTT.

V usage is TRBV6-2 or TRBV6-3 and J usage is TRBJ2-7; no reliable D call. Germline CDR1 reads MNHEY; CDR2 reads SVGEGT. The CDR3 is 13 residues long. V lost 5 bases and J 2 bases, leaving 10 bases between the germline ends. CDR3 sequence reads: CASSAGRTYEQYF. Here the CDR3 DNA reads TGTGCCAGCAGTGCCGGCCGCACCTACGAGCAGTACTTC.

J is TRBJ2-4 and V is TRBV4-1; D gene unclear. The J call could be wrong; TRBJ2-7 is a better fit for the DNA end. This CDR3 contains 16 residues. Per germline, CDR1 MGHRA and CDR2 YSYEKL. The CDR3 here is CASSQVNDGARYEQYF. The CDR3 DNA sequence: TGCGCCAGCAGCCAAGTAAATGACGGTGCTCGATACGAGCAGTACTTC.

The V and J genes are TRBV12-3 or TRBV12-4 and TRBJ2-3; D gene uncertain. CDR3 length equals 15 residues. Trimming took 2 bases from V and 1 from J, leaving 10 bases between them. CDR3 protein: CASSLSMGRTDTQYF. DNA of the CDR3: TGTGCCAGCAGTTTATCTATGGGCCGCACAGATACGCAGTATTTT.